These 16 T cell receptor beta chains came from one sample sequenced in a study of cytomegalovirus exposure and HLA in healthy donors (dated by TCRdb to 2017 to 2019). Receptors were amplified or captured by the immunoSEQ multiplex PCR assay. For the multiplex PCR, a mixture combining 60 forward primers for TCR Vbeta segments and 13 reverse primers for TCR Jbeta segments was used. This immuneACCESS table, as held by TCRdb, lists in-frame sequences with V and J called but not all clones. Of the missing ones, under half trace to an unresolved V gene in checked studies; the others have no known cause. The sample has about 140,000 clones on record, around three quarters of them singletons. Roughly 2.4% of the sample goes to the ten largest clones. Specimen: PBMCs. The source is a woman in her late teens or twenties in good health and CMV-seropositive.

The genes are TRBV6-6 and TRBJ2-1; 15 bases align to TRBD2. The junction had 9 bases not matched to a gene; V was cut back by 6 bases and J by 9 bases. CDR1 is MNHNY, CDR2 SVGAGI, per germline (reference sequence). The CDR3 runs 16 residues. The CDR3 nucleotides are TGTGCCAGCAGCCGGACTAGCGGGGGGGCCATGGGTGAGCAGTTCTTC. It encodes CASSRTSGGAMGEQFF.

The chain has TRBV30 and TRBJ2-1; TRBD1 matches 10 bases. V was clipped by 0 bases and J by 7 bases; unmatched bases: 9. The germline CDR1 and CDR2 sequences are GTSNPN and SVGIG (reference sequence). The CDR3 runs to 16 residues. CDR3 sequence reads: CAWSVNRDRGLNEQFF. The CDR3 DNA reads TGTGCCTGGAGTGTAAACCGGGACAGGGGATTGAATGAGCAGTTCTTC.

V is TRBV2 and J is TRBJ2-3; TRBD2 is a possible D gene (5 bases). Germline-derived CDR1 and CDR2 are SNHLY and FYNNEI. V gave up 5 bases and J gave up 0 bases, with 12 bases separating them. The CDR3 is made up of 15 amino acids. DNA of the CDR3: TGTGCCAGCAGTAAGGTAGCGCCGAGCACAGATACGCAGTATTTT. Protein: CASSKVAPSTDTQYF. The full variable domain, rest sourced from reference TRBV2 and TRBJ2-3, is EPEVTQTPSHQVTQMGQEVILRCVPISNHLYFYWYRQILGQKVEFLVSFYNNEISEKSEIFDDQFSVERPDGSNFTLKIRSTKLEDSAMYFCASSKVAPSTDTQYFGPGTRLTVL.

The chain is built from TRBV2 and TRBJ1-6, with a weak D call TRBD1 (6 bases). Trimming shortened V by 10 bases and J by 8 bases, and 12 bases separated the two germline ends. The CDR3 consists of 12 residues. Germline-derived CDR1 and CDR2 are SNHLY and FYNNEI. CDR3 DNA sequence: TGTGCCACGACAGGTGAGGATTCACCCCTCCACTTT. As protein: CATTGEDSPLHF.

The rearrangement joins TRBV6-5 to TRBJ2-2; TRBD2 agrees at 8 bases. V lost 8 bases, J lost 2 bases, and 7 bases stayed unmatched. CDR1 and CDR2 (germline): MNHEY, SVGAGI. The CDR3 length is 15 residues. In DNA form, the CDR3 reads TGTGCCAGCCGGCAGCTAGCGGGTAACACCGGGGAGCTGTTTTTT. This gives the protein CASRQLAGNTGELFF.

The chain employs TRBV19 and TRBJ2-7, with D unresolved. Per germline, CDR1 LNHDA and CDR2 SQIVND (reference sequence). Trimming took off 5 bases at V and 0 bases at J, with 14 bases between the two ends. This CDR3 contains 15 residues. CDR3 coding DNA: TGTGCCAGTAGTGCCCGCCGGAGCCTCTCCTACGAGCAGTACTTC. Amino acids: CASSARRSLSYEQYF.

The chain combines TRBV28 with TRBJ2-1; 11 bases match TRBD2. After removal of 2 bases from V and 3 bases from J, the junction contained 0 bases not matched to a gene. CDR1 is MDHEN, CDR2 SYDVKM, per germline. CDR3 length: 15 amino acids. The CDR3 is CASSLLAGGYNEQFF. In DNA form, the CDR3 reads TGTGCCAGCAGTTTACTAGCGGGGGGCTACAATGAGCAGTTCTTC.

The chain combines TRBV5-1 with TRBJ2-1, with a possible D match to TRBD2 (5 bases). The CDR3 extends over 13 amino acids. Germline V gene data show CDR1 as SGHRS and CDR2 as YFSETQ. The germline V and J ends were trimmed by 2 bases and 5 bases, with 8 bases remaining between them. In nucleotides, the CDR3 is TGCGCCAGCAGCTTTCTGCGGGACAATGAGCAGTTCTTC. This encodes CASSFLRDNEQFF.

The chain is built from TRBV2 and TRBJ1-2; a weak D match, TRBD1 (5 bases). CDR3 size: 13 residues. With 5 bases removed from V and 5 bases from J, the gap between germline ends came to 12 bases. Germline-derived CDR1 and CDR2 are SNHLY and FYNNEI. CDR3 sequence (DNA): TGTGCCAGCAGTTCAGGGCTCTATTATGGCTACACCTTC. It encodes CASSSGLYYGYTF.

This chain connects TRBV28 to TRBJ1-1, with TRBD1 matching over 9 bases. The V gene end was trimmed by 5 bases and the J gene end by 11 bases; junction bases not matched to a gene: 15. In germline, CDR1 is MDHEN, CDR2 SYDVKM. This CDR3 is 15 amino acids long. The CDR3 protein is CASSVPGQGPFGAFF. For the CDR3, the DNA is TGTGCCAGCAGTGTCCCGGGACAGGGCCCCTTTGGGGCTTTCTTT. Full variable domain (missing parts from reference TRBV28 and TRBJ1-1): DVKVTQSSRYLVKRTGEKVFLECVQDMDHENMFWYRQDPGLGLRLIYFSYDVKMKEKGDIPEGYSVSREKKERFSLILESASTNQTSMYLCASSVPGQGPFGAFFGQGTRLTVV.

This clone appeared once. The chain uses TRBV7-2 and TRBJ1-1; TRBD1 agrees at 7 bases. Germline V gene lookup returns CDR1 SGHTA and CDR2 FQGNSA. J gave up 1 base and V 5 bases, and 7 bases lay outside the gene matches. This CDR3 region has 15 residues. The CDR3: CASSLDRAANTEAFF. DNA for the CDR3: TGTGCCAGCAGCCTCGACAGGGCAGCGAACACTGAAGCTTTCTTT.

This clone was observed a handful of times. The rearrangement links TRBV27 to TRBJ2-5; D unclear. CDR1 and CDR2 from the germline V gene are MNHEY and SMNVEV (reference sequence). CDR3 length: 14 residues. V lost 3 bases and J lost 0, with 8 bases in between. The CDR3 nucleotides read TGTGCCAGCAGTTTGTCGCGGTACCAAGAGACCCAGTACTTC. Protein product: CASSLSRYQETQYF.

V is TRBV5-1 and J is TRBJ2-5, with 9 bases identical to TRBD1. Germline V gene sequence: CDR1 SGHRS, CDR2 YFSETQ. This CDR3 region has 15 residues. The J segment lost 11 bases and the V segment lost 4 bases, leaving 15 bases of the junction unmatched. CDR3 region: CASSTPTGGGWEQYF. DNA for the CDR3: TGCGCCAGCAGCACCCCGACAGGGGGTGGGTGGGAGCAGTACTTC.

This chain links TRBV9 with TRBJ1-2; 7 nucleotides line up with TRBD1. Germline V gene sequence: CDR1 SGDLS, CDR2 YYNGEE. V lost 3 bases and J lost 4; bases outside the gene matches: 6. This CDR3 has 14 amino acids. The CDR3 loop is CASSAVGQPYGYTF. The CDR3 nucleotides are TGTGCCAGCAGCGCAGTGGGACAGCCCTATGGCTACACCTTC.

The chain links TRBV18 to TRBJ2-2, with D tentatively TRBD2 (6 bases). V gave up 3 bases and J gave up 2 bases, with 16 bases separating them. In germline, CDR1 is KGHSH, CDR2 LQKENI. CDR3 size: 17 residues. CDR3 nucleotides: TGTGCCAGCTCACCGATCGCGGGGACGGATAACACCGGGGAGCTGTTTTTT. It yields the protein CASSPIAGTDNTGELFF.

This clone occurred once. The chain uses TRBV19 and TRBJ1-2; 8 nucleotides agree with TRBD1. The CDR3 runs to 15 residues. The junction had 10 bases not matched to a gene; V was cut back by 6 bases and J by 4 bases. Germline CDR1 reads LNHDA; CDR2 reads SQIVND (reference sequence). The CDR3 coding sequence is TGTGCCAGTAGGGAACCGACAGGGGCGGGCTATGGCTACACCTTC. Amino acids: CASREPTGAGYGYTF.